The T cell receptor beta chain described here comes from a study of cytomegalovirus exposure and HLA in healthy donors. Study in general: Unique TCR beta sequences numbering approximately 100 million came from approximately 180 million T cells in an earlier analysis.

It was with 60 Vbeta and 13 Jbeta primers that the PCR ran. Profiling relied on immunoSEQ multiplex PCR, and the TCRdb table lists in-frame clones only, not all of them. The sample lists fewer than 140,000 clones; 71% were seen once. This CDR3 has 14 amino acids. The chain has TRBV21-1 and TRBJ2-7; the table's D gene call, TRBD2, was not cross checked with the DNA. TRBV21-1 is classified as a pseudogene. The TCR sequence derives from a female donor in good health and CMV-seronegative. The specimen was PBMCs. This chain's CDR3 is CASSTGLAGREQYF. CDR3 DNA sequence: TGTGCCAGCTCCACGGGACTAGCGGGACGCGAGCAGTACTTC.